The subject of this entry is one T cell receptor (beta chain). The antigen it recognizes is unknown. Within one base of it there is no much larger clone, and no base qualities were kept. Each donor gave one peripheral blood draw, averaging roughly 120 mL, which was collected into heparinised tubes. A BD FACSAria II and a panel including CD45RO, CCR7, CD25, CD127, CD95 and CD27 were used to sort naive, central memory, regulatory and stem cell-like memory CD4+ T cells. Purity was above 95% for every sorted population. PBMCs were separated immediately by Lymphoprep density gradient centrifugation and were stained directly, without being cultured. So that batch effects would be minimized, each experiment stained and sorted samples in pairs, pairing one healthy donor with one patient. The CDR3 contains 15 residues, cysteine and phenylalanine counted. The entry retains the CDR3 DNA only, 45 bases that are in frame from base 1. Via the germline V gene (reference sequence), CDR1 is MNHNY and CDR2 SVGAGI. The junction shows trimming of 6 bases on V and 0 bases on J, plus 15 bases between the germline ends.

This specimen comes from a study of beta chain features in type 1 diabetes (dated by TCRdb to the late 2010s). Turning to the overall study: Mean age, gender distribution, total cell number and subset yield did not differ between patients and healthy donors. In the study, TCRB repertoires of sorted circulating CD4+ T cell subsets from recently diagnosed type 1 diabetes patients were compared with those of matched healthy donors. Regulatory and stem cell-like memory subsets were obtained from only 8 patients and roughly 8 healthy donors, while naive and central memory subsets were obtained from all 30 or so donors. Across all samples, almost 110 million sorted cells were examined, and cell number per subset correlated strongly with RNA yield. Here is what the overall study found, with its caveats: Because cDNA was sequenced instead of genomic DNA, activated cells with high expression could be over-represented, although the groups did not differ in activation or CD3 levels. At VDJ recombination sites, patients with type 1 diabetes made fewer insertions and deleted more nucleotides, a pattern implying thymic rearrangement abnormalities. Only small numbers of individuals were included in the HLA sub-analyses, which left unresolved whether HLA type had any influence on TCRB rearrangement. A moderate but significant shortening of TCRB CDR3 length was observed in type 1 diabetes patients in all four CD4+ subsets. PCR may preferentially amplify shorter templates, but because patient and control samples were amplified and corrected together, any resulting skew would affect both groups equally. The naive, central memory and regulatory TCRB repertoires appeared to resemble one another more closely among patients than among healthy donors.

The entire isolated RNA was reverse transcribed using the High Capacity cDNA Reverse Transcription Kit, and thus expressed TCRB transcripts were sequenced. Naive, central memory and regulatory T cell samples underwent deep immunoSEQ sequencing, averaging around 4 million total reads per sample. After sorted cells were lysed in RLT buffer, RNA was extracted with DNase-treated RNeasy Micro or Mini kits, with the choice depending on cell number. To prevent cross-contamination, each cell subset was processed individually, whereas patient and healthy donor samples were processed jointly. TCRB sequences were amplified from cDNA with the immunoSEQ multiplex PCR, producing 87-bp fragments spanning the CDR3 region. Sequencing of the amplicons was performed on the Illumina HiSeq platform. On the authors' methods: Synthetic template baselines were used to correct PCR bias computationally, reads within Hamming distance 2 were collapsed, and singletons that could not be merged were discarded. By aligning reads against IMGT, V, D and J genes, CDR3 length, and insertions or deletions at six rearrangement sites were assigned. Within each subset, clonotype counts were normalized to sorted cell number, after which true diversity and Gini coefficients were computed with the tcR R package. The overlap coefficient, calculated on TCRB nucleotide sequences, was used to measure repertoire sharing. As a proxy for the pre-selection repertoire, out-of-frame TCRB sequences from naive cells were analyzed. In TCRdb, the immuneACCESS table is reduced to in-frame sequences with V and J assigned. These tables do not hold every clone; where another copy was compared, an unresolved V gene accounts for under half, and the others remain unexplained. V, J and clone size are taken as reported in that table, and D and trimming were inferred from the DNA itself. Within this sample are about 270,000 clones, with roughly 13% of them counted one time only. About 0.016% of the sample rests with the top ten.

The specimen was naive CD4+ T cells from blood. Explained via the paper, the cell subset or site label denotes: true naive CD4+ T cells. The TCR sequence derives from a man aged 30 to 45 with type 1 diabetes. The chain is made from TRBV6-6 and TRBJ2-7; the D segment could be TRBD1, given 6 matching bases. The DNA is TGTGCCAGCAGGGATCGGGACACGATCTCCTACGAGCAGTACTTC. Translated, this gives CASRDRDTISYEQYF.